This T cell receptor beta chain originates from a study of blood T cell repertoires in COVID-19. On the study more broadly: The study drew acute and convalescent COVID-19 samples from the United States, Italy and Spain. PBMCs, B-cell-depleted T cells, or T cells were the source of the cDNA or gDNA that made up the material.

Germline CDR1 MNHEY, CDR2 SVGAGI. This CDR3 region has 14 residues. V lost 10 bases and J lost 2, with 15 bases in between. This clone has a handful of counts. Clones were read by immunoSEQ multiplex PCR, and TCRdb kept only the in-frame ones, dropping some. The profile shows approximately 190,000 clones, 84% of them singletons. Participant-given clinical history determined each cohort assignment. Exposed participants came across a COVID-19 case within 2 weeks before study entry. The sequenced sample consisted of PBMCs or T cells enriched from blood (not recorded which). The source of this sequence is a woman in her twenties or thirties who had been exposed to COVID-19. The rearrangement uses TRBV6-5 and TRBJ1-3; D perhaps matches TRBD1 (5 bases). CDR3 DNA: TGTGCCACCAAGCCCAGGGTCGCTGGAAACACCATATATTTT. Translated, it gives CATKPRVAGNTIYF.